The 25 T cell receptor beta chains below were found in one sample sequenced in a study of regulatory dendritic cells for organ transplantation. The method was immunoSEQ multiplex PCR; TCRdb's version includes in-frame clones alone and lacks a portion of them. The sample contains roughly 5,700 clones, around three fifths of which appear only once. Sequencing input: memory CD8+ T cells from blood. Subset indicated: CD45RO+ memory T cells. These receptors all stem from a human donor in good health.

V usage is TRBV7-9 and J usage is TRBJ1-2; no clear D. The V end was cut by 7 bases, the J end by 8 bases, with 14 bases between. Germline V gene lookup returns CDR1 SEHNR and CDR2 FQNEAQ (reference sequence). The CDR3 runs to 12 residues. The CDR3 is CASTKSGDGYTF. The CDR3 coding sequence is TGTGCCAGCACCAAAAGCGGCGACGGCTACACCTTC.

This clone is labeled as medium-sized. This same CDR3 is encoded by further DNA sequences in the sample. The chain links TRBV5-1 to TRBJ2-3; a possible D gene is TRBD1 (6 bases). Germline values: CDR1 SGHRS, CDR2 YFSETQ. This CDR3 has 16 amino acids. The ends were cut back, 2 bases at V and 3 bases at J, with 16 bases in the middle. CDR3: CASSFPSGQNTDTQYF. The CDR3 nucleotides are TGCGCCAGCAGCTTCCCCTCCGGACAGAATACAGATACGCAGTATTTT.

The chain has TRBV28 and TRBJ1-5; 8 bases agree with TRBD1. CDR3 length: 15 amino acids. Germline values: CDR1 MDHEN, CDR2 SYDVKM. With 2 bases clipped from V and 3 bases from J, the junction kept 3 bases outside the gene matches. CDR3 sequence reads: CASSLTGGFNQPQHF. CDR3 in DNA: TGTGCCAGCAGTTTAACAGGGGGTTTCAATCAGCCCCAGCATTTT. Variable domain in full (rest from reference TRBV28 and TRBJ1-5): DVKVTQSSRYLVKRTGEKVFLECVQDMDHENMFWYRQDPGLGLRLIYFSYDVKMKEKGDIPEGYSVSREKKERFSLILESASTNQTSMYLCASSLTGGFNQPQHFGDGTRLSIL.

The genes are TRBV7-6 and TRBJ1-6; 12 bases line up with TRBD1. V shed 0 bases, J shed 8 bases, and the junction held 5 bases outside the gene matches. This CDR3 is 17 amino acids long. Germline CDR1 is SGHVS and CDR2 is FNYEAQ. CDR3: CASSLAGTGGPDSPLHF. CDR3 sequence (DNA): TGTGCCAGCAGCTTAGCAGGGACAGGGGGCCCGGATTCACCCCTCCACTTT. Based on the CDR3 plus reference TRBV7-6 and TRBJ1-6, the full variable domain is GAGVSQSPRYKVTKRGQDVALRCDPISGHVSLYWYRQALGQGPEFLTYFNYEAQQDKSGLPNDRFSAERPEGSISTLTIQRTEQRDSAMYRCASSLAGTGGPDSPLHFGNGTRLTVT.

The J gene is TRBJ2-1, the V gene TRBV4-3; weak D call: TRBD1 (6 bases). The CDR3 spans 15 residues. V gave up 3 bases and J gave up 4 bases, with 13 bases separating them. Germline V gene lookup returns CDR1 LGHNA and CDR2 YSLEER. This CDR3 reads CASSHAGTSYNEQFF. CDR3 sequence (DNA): TGCGCCAGCAGCCATGCCGGGACATCTTACAATGAGCAGTTCTTC.

The chain employs TRBV9 and TRBJ2-1; D perhaps matches TRBD2 (7 bases). The germline V gene encodes CDR1 SGDLS and CDR2 YYNGEE. This CDR3 has 15 residues. Trimming removed 6 bases at V and 2 bases at J, with 15 bases between. CDR3: CASNSGGPTYNEQFF. CDR3 bases: TGTGCCAGCAACTCCGGGGGGCCCACCTACAATGAGCAGTTCTTC.

This chain joins TRBV15 and TRBJ2-6; weak D call: TRBD2 (6 bases). The V end was cut by 0 bases, the J end by 2 bases, with 11 bases between. From germline, CDR1 is LNHNV and CDR2 YYDKDF (reference sequence). The CDR3 is 17 amino acids. CDR3 amino acids: CATSRDNGGTGANVLTF. The CDR3 region has the DNA TGTGCCACCAGCAGAGACAACGGGGGAACTGGGGCCAACGTCCTGACTTTC.

This chain uses TRBV9 with TRBJ2-3; D may be TRBD1 (6 bases). Trimming stripped 2 bases from V and 6 bases from J, with 10 bases between. CDR1 is SGDLS, CDR2 YYNGEE, per germline. This CDR3 is built from 13 residues. CDR3: CASSVTGKDTQYF. The CDR3 DNA reads TGTGCCAGCAGCGTTACAGGGAAGGATACGCAGTATTTT.

This clone was detected only once. This rearrangement joins TRBV6-1 to TRBJ2-2, with a tentative D call TRBD1 (6 bases). The ends were cut back, 4 bases at V and 4 bases at J, with 10 bases in the middle. Per germline, CDR1 MNHNS and CDR2 SASEGT. There are 14 residues in the CDR3. The CDR3 DNA is TGTGCCAGCAGTGTAACAGGGATCACCGGGGAGCTGTTTTTT. It encodes CASSVTGITGELFF.

This chain links TRBV29-1 with TRBJ2-7; D ambiguous. V was trimmed by 3 bases and J by 0 bases, leaving 9 bases between them. Germline CDR1 SQVTM, CDR2 ANQGSEA. This CDR3 is built from 13 residues. In DNA, the CDR3 is TGCAGCGTTGATGGGCAGAGCTCCTACGAGCAGTACTTC. This encodes CSVDGQSSYEQYF.

The chain combines TRBV6-5 with TRBJ2-7; 9 bases map to TRBD2. Unmatched junction bases numbered 9, after V lost 2 bases and J lost 7 bases. Germline V CDR1 and CDR2: MNHEY, SVGAGI. The CDR3 loop spans 15 amino acids. This CDR3 reads CASSYGAGGPGEQYF. For the CDR3, the DNA is TGTGCCAGCAGTTACGGCGCGGGGGGGCCGGGAGAGCAGTACTTC.

Notes on this clone: At one end the junction does not follow the germline gene, possibly because of a read error. The rearrangement uses TRBV11-2 and TRBJ1-1; 8 bases line up with TRBD1. This CDR3 contains 15 residues. Germline values: CDR1 SGHAT, CDR2 FQNNGV. The CDR3 sequence: CASSQARGQDTEAFF. The CDR3 bases are TGCGCCAGCAGCCAAGCTAGGGGACAGGACACTGAAGCTTTCTTT. The complete variable domain, with remaining parts taken from reference TRBV11-2 and TRBJ1-1, reads EAGVAQSPRYKIIEKRQSVAFWCNPISGHATLYWYQQILGQGPKLLIQFQNNGVVDDSQLPKDRFSAERLKGVDSTLKIQPAKLEDSAVYLCASSQARGQDTEAFFGQGTRLTVV.

The chain employs TRBV9 and TRBJ2-7; D remains unclear. The CDR3 contains 15 residues. The germline V gene has CDR1 SGDLS and CDR2 YYNGEE. The V end lost 0 bases, the J end lost 0 bases, and 10 bases lay between the germline ends. The CDR3 DNA reads as TGTGCCAGCAGCGTAGGTGGGTCTAGCTCCTACGAGCAGTACTTC. Translating gives CASSVGGSSSYEQYF.

The chain employs TRBV29-1 and TRBJ2-2; TRBD1 matches at 10 bases. V shed 6 bases and J 4 bases; nucleotides not matched to a gene: 8. Germline V gene data show CDR1 as SQVTM and CDR2 as ANQGSEA. The CDR3 sequence is 15 residues long. Here the CDR3 reads CSVQGGTGVTGELFF. The CDR3 bases are TGCAGCGTCCAAGGCGGGACAGGGGTCACCGGGGAGCTGTTTTTT.

The V call is TRBV13, the J call TRBJ1-6, with unresolved D. V was cut by 2 bases and J by 0 bases, with 5 bases left in between. CDR1 and CDR2 (germline): PRHDT, FYEKMQ (reference sequence). This CDR3 has 15 residues. CDR3 coding DNA: TGTGCCAGCAGCTTAACTAGCTCCTATAATTCACCCCTCCACTTT. Translation gives CASSLTSSYNSPLHF.

The V call is TRBV19, the J call TRBJ1-1, with D unclear. This CDR3 spans 13 amino acids. CDR1 is LNHDA and CDR2 is SQIVND in the germline V gene (reference sequence). Trimming cost V 0 bases and J 7 bases, with 9 bases left between them. The CDR3 DNA sequence: TGTGCCAGTAGTATAGATGTGGCGGGTGAAGCTTTCTTT. This gives the protein CASSIDVAGEAFF. The full variable domain, completed using reference TRBV19 and TRBJ1-1, is DGGITQSPKYLFRKEGQNVTLSCEQNLNHDAMYWYRQDPGQGLRLIYYSQIVNDFQKGDIAEGYSVSREKKESFPLTVTSAQKNPTAFYLCASSIDVAGEAFFGQGTRLTVV.

The V call is TRBV5-6, the J call TRBJ1-4; 10 bases agree with TRBD1. This CDR3 is 15 amino acids long. The trim removed 5 bases at V and 7 bases at J, leaving 8 bases unmatched. Looked up from germline, CDR1 is SGHDT and CDR2 is YYEEEE. In nucleotides, the CDR3 is TGTGCCAGCAGTCGCCGACAGGGGGCTATTGAAAAACTGTTTTTT. Its translation is CASSRRQGAIEKLFF. The whole variable domain, filled in from reference TRBV5-6 and TRBJ1-4, reads DAGVTQSPTHLIKTRGQQVTLRCSPKSGHDTVSWYQQALGQGPQFIFQYYEEEERQRGNFPDRFSGHQFPNYSSELNVNALLLGDSALYLCASSRRQGAIEKLFFGSGTQLSVL.

V is TRBV4-1 and J is TRBJ1-4, with 7 positions matching TRBD1. Germline loops: CDR1 MGHRA, CDR2 YSYEKL. The V segment lost 4 bases and the J segment 2 bases; nucleotides outside the gene matches: 7. The CDR3 runs to 16 residues. The CDR3 DNA is TGCGCCAGCAGCCCGACCCGACAGGGTACTAATGAAAAACTGTTTTTT. It specifies CASSPTRQGTNEKLFF.

V usage is TRBV2 and J usage is TRBJ1-5; D is unresolved. Germline CDR1 is SNHLY and CDR2 is FYNNEI. CDR3 size: 19 residues. Trimming cost V 0 bases and J 7 bases, with 25 bases left between them. CDR3 coding DNA: TGTGCCAGCAGTGAAGCGTACGTTGCTGACACCTCACTAGGACAGCCCCAGCATTTT. Translation: CASSEAYVADTSLGQPQHF.

This chain links TRBV6-5 with TRBJ1-1; 7 nucleotides align to TRBD1. The CDR3 runs to 14 residues. V was pared by 6 bases and J by 1 base, with 5 bases of the junction left unmatched. CDR1 and CDR2 from the germline V gene are MNHEY and SVGAGI. CDR3 sequence reads: CASRPRTGNTEAFF. The CDR3 nucleotides read TGTGCCAGCAGACCCCGGACAGGGAACACTGAAGCTTTCTTT.

This clone occurred a few times. This chain connects TRBV11-2 to TRBJ1-2; weak D call: TRBD1 (6 bases). The CDR3 has 14 amino acids. Germline CDR1 and CDR2: SGHAT and FQNNGV. V was cut by 5 bases and J by 4 bases, with 14 bases left in between. The CDR3 DNA sequence: TGTGCCAGCAGCCCCCTCGGGACAAGCTATGGCTACACCTTC. Encoded protein: CASSPLGTSYGYTF.

The chain couples TRBV6-1 to TRBJ1-6; TRBD1 matches 9 bases. CDR3 length: 14 residues. Per germline, CDR1 MNHNS and CDR2 SASEGT. With V trimmed by 6 bases and J by 6 bases, 3 bases remained unmatched. Here the CDR3 reads CASSLQGANSPLHF. The CDR3 DNA sequence: TGTGCCAGCAGCTTACAGGGGGCTAATTCACCCCTCCACTTT.

J is TRBJ1-6 and V is TRBV2, with D perhaps matching TRBD1 (5 bases). The germline V and J ends were trimmed by 6 bases and 8 bases, with 14 bases remaining between them. Germline-derived CDR1 and CDR2 are SNHLY and FYNNEI. The length of the CDR3 is 14 residues. CDR3 loop: CASRPGGPDSPLHF. The DNA of the CDR3 is TGTGCCAGCAGGCCCGGGGGTCCGGATTCACCCCTCCACTTT.

V usage is TRBV6-4 and J usage is TRBJ1-1; D is uncertain. V lost 3 bases and J lost 2, with 10 bases in between. Germline-derived CDR1 and CDR2 are MRHNA and SNTAGT. The CDR3 is 14 amino acids. CDR3 protein: CASSEEATNTEAFF. CDR3 DNA sequence: TGTGCCAGCAGTGAGGAGGCGACTAACACTGAAGCTTTCTTT.

The chain links TRBV11-2 to TRBJ2-6; a weak D match, TRBD2 (6 bases). V lost 2 bases and J lost 2, with 13 bases in between. The germline V gene encodes CDR1 SGHAT and CDR2 FQNNGV. The CDR3 extends over 17 amino acids. The CDR3 is CASSLKFPGAGANVLTF. CDR3 bases: TGTGCCAGCAGCTTAAAGTTTCCGGGAGCTGGGGCCAACGTCCTGACTTTC.